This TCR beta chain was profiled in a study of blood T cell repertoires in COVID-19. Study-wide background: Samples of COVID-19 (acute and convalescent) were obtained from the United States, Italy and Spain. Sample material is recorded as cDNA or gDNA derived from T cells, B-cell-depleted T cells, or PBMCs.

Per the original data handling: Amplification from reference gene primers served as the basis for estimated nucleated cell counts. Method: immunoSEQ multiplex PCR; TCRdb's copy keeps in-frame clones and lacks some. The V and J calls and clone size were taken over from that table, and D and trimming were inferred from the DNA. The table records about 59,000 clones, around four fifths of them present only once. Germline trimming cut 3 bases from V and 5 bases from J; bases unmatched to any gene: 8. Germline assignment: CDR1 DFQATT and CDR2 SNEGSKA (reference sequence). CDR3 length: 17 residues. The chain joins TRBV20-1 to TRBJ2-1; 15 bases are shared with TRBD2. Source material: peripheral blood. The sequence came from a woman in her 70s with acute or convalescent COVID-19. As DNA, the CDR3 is TGCAGTGCTAGTTCCGGGACTAGCGGGGGGAAGAACAATGAGCAGTTCTTC. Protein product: CSASSGTSGGKNNEQFF.